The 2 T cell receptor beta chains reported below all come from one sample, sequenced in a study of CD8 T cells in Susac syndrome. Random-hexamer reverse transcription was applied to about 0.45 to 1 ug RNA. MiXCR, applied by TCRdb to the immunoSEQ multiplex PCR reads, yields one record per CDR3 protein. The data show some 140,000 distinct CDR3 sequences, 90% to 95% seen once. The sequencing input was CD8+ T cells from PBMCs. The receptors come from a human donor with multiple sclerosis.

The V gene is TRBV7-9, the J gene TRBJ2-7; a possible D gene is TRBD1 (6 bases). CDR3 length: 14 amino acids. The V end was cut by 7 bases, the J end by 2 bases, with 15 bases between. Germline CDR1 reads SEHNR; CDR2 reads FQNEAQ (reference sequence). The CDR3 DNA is TGTGCCAGCAATCCCGGAGCAGGGGCCTACGAGCAGTACTTC. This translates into CASNPGAGAYEQYF.

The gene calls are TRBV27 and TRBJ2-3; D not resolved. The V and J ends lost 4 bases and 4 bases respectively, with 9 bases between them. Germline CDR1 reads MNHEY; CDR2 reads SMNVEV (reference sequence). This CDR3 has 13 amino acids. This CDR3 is CASSWEEADTQYF. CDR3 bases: TGTGCCAGCAGTTGGGAAGAGGCAGATACGCAGTATTTT.